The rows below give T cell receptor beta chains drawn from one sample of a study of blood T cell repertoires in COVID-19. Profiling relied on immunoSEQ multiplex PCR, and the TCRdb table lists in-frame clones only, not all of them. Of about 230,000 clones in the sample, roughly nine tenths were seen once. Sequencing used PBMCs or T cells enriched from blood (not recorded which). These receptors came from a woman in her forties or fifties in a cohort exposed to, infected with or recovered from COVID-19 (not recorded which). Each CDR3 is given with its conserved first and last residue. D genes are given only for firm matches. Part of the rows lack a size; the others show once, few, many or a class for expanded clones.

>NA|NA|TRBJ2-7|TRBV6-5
TGTGCCAGCAGCCCCCCAGGGGCCAGTTACGAGCAGTACTTC
CASSPPGASYEQYF
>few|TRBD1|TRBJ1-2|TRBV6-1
TGTGCCAGCAGTGATACCCCTTCCGGGACAGGGTTCGGCTACACCTTC
CASSDTPSGTGFGYTF
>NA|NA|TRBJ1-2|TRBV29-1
TGCAGCGTTGTCCAGGCTTCTAACTATGGCTACACCTTC
CSVVQASNYGYTF
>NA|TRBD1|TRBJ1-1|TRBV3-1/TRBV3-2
TGTGCCAGCAGCCAAGGACAGGGGGGGACTGAAGCTTTCTTT
CASSQGQGGTEAFF
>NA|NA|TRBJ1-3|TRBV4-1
TGCGCCAGCAGCCCTACAGGGCCTAATACCTCTGGAAACACCATATATTTT
CASSPTGPNTSGNTIYF
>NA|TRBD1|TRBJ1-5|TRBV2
TGTGCCAGCAGCGACCAGGGGGCGGGCAATCAGCCCCAGCATTTT
CASSDQGAGNQPQHF
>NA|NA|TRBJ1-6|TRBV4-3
TGCGCCAGCAGCCCTAAGGGGATCTCACCCCTCCACTTT
CASSPKGISPLHF
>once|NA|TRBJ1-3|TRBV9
TGTGCCAGCAGTCAGGGGAATGGAAACACCATATATTTT
CASSQGNGNTIYF
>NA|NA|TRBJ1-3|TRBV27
TGTGCCAGCGGAGTGCGGCCGAACACCATATATTTT
CASGVRPNTIYF
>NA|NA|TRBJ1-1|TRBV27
TGTGCCAGCAGGGGAGGGGTAACTGAAGCTTTCTTT
CASRGGVTEAFF
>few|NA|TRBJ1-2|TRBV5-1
TGCGCCAGCAGCACAGATGTTAACTATGGCTACACCTTC
CASSTDVNYGYTF
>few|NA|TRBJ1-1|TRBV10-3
TGTGCCATCAGTAGTGGGGGGGCCGACGGGAACACTGAAGCTTTCTTT
CAISSGGADGNTEAFF
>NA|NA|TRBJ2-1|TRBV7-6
TGTGCCAGCAGCTTAGAGGGGGGGACCTACAATGAGCAGTTCTTC
CASSLEGGTYNEQFF
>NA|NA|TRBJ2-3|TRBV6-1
TGTGCCAGCAGTGAAGCGCAGCTGGGCGGCACAGATACGCAGTATTTT
CASSEAQLGGTDTQYF
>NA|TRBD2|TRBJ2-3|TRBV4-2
TGTGCCAGCAGCCAAGATCTTTTACGGGGGGGCCCGGAAGATACGCAGTATTTT
CASSQDLLRGGPEDTQYF
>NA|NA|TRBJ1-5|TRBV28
TGTGCCAGCAGTTTGGTTGGGCAGGGGCAGCATTTT
CASSLVGQGQHF
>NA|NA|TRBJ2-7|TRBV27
TGTGCCAGCAGTTTACTAGATTCCTACGAGCAGTACTTC
CASSLLDSYEQYF
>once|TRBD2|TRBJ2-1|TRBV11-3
TGTGCCAGCAGCTTAGGGGGACTAGGGTCTAATGAGCAGTTCTTC
CASSLGGLGSNEQFF